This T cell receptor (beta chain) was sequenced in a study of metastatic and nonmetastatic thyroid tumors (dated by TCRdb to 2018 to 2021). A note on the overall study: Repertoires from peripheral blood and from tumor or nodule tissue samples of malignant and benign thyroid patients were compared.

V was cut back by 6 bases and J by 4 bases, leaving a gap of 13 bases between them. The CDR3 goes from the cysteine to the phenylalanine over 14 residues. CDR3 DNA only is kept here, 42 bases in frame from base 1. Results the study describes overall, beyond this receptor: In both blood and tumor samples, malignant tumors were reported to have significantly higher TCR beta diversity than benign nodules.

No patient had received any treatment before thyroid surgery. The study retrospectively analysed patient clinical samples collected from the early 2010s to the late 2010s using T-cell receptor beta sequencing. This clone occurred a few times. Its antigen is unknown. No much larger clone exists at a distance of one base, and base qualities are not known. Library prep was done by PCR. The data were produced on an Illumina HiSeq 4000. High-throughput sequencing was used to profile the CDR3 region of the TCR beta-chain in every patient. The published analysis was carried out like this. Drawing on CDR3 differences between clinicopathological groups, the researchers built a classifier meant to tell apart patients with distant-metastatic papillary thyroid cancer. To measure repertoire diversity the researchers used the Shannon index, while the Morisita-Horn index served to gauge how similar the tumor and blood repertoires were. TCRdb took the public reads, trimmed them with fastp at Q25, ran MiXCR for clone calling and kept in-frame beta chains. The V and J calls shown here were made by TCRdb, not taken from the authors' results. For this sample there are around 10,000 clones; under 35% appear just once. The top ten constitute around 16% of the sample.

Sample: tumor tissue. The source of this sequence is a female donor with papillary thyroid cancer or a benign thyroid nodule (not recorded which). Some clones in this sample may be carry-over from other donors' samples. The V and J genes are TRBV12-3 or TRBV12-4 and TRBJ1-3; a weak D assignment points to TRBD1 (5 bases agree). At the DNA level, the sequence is TGTGCCAGCAGGCCACTCAGGGTCGGAAACACCATATATTTT. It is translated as CASRPLRVGNTIYF.